This entry is about one T cell receptor (beta chain). Antigen unknown. V was pared by 4 bases and J by 3 bases, with 3 bases of the junction left unmatched. This CDR3 has 14 residues. Per the germline V gene, CDR1 is SGHNT and CDR2 is YYREEE (reference sequence). The data belong to a study of T cells in localized non-small cell lung cancer. Findings and caveats of the study: The highest T cell clonality was in uninvolved adjacent lung, above tumor. The tumor had only one region sequenced, so heterogeneity remains possible. A median of 57 of the top 100 tumor clones appeared in adjacent lung, which was paired and uninvolved. A denser population of T cells in blood accompanied longer overall survival.

The protocol was immunoSEQ multiplex PCR, while the TCRdb copy is restricted to in-frame clones and leaves out a portion. The data show about 130,000 clones, with more than 80% seen just once and over 1.5% held by the top ten. The sequenced sample was peripheral blood, obtained before any cancer treatment. The clonotype comes from a female donor aged 60 or older with stage I lung adenocarcinoma. The chain is built from TRBV5-4 and TRBJ2-5, with 10 bases that match TRBD1. The CDR3 DNA is TGTGCCAGCAGCCGCGGGACAGGGGAAGAGACCCAGTACTTC. Translation: CASSRGTGEETQYF. Based on the CDR3 plus reference TRBV5-4 and TRBJ2-5, the full variable domain is ETGVTQSPTHLIKTRGQQVTLRCSSQSGHNTVSWYQQALGQGPQFIFQYYREEENGRGNFPPRFSGLQFPNYSSELNVNALELDDSALYLCASSRGTGEETQYFGPGTRLLVL.